The clone carrying this TCR beta chain was found many times. This record belongs to a study of CD8+CD57+ T cells in acquired aplastic anemia. About the research overall: Average DNA yield from sorted CD4+ and CD8+ cells was around 3 ug.

The CDR3 totals 15 residues. V was pared by 0 bases and J by 3 bases, with 12 bases between. Germline CDR1 is DFQATT and CDR2 is SNEGSKA (reference sequence). The use of genomic DNA as template underpinned the TCR beta VDJ and CDR3 profiling. A single record per CDR3 protein comes from TCRdb applying MiXCR to the reads. The data show fewer than 200,000 distinct CDR3 sequences, roughly 63% seen once. This receptor was taken from a human donor in good health. The rearrangement links TRBV20-1 to TRBJ2-1, with D perhaps matching TRBD2 (6 bases). Sequencing input: sorted CD4+, CD8+, or CD8+CD57+ T cells (not recorded which) from PBMCs. The CDR3 here is CSARDLREGYNEQFF. The DNA of the CDR3 is TGCAGTGCTAGAGATTTGCGGGAAGGCTACAATGAGCAGTTCTTC.